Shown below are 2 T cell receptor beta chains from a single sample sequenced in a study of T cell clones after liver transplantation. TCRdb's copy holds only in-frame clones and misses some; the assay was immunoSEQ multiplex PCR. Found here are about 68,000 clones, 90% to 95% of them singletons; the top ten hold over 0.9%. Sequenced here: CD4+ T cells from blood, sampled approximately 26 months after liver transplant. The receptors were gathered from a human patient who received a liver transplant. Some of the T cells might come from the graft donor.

The CDR3 spells CASSLGQTSGTYEQYF. The CDR3 DNA follows: TGCGCCAGCAGCTTGGGGCAGACTAGCGGGACCTACGAGCAGTACTTC. The chain has TRBV5-1 and TRBJ2-7; 11 bases are a match to TRBD2. Germline-derived CDR1 and CDR2 are SGHRS and YFSETQ. The V gene end was trimmed by 0 bases and the J gene end by 2 bases; junction bases not matched to a gene: 4. CDR3 length: 16 residues.

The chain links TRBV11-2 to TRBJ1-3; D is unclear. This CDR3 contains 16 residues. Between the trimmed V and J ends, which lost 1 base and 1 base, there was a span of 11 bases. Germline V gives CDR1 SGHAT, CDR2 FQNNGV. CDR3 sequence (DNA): TGTGCCAGCAGCTTAGGCCCCGGGAGGTCTGGAAACACCATATATTTT. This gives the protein CASSLGPGRSGNTIYF.